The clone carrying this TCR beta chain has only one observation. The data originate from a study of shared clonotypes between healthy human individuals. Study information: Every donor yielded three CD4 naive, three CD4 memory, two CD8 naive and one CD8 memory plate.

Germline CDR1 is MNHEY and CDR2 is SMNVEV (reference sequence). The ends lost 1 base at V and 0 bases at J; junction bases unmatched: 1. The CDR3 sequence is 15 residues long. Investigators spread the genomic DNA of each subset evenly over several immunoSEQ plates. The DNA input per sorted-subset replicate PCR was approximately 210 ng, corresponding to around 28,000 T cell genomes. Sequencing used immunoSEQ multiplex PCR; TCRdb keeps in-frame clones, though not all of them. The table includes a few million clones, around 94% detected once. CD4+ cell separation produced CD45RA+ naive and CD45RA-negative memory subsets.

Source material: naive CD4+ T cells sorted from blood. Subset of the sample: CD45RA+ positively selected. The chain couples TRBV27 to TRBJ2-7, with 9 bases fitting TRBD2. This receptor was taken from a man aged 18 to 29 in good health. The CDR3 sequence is CASSLLTSGSYEQYF. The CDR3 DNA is TGTGCCAGCAGTTTATTGACTAGCGGCTCCTACGAGCAGTACTTC.